The rows below give T cell receptor beta chains drawn from one sample of a study of graft-versus-host responses after intestinal transplantation. Libraries were prepared by immunoSEQ multiplex PCR; TCRdb keeps only in-frame clonotypes and omits some of them. The table has some 45,000 clones, less than 95% seen once. The material was PBMCs, obtained 330 to 350 days after intestinal transplant. The receptor source for this set is a human patient who received an intestinal transplant, so some T cells may come from the graft donor. Both conserved end residues are part of each CDR3. The order of the fields is D gene, V gene, J gene, clone size, CDR3 DNA, CDR3 protein. A D gene is named only where the DNA matches it firmly. Some rows have no size entry. The others give once, few or many, or a class for an expanded clone.

d_call: TRBD2; v_call: TRBV5-1; j_call: TRBJ2-3; clone_size: .; cdr3_nt: TGCGCCAGCAGCCCCCGACTAGCGGGGGACACAGATACGCAGTATTTT; cdr3_aa: CASSPRLAGDTDTQYF
d_call: .; v_call: TRBV5-7; j_call: TRBJ2-7; clone_size: .; cdr3_nt: TGTGCCAGCAGCTTGCCGGGACACTACGAGCAGTACTTC; cdr3_aa: CASSLPGHYEQYF
d_call: TRBD1; v_call: TRBV18; j_call: TRBJ2-7; clone_size: .; cdr3_nt: TGTGCCAGCTCAGAAACCAACAGGGGCGGGTACGAGCAGTACTTC; cdr3_aa: CASSETNRGGYEQYF
d_call: .; v_call: TRBV29-1; j_call: TRBJ2-7; clone_size: .; cdr3_nt: TGCAGCGTCAAGCTCCTAGCAAGCTACGAGCAGTACTTC; cdr3_aa: CSVKLLASYEQYF
d_call: .; v_call: TRBV19; j_call: TRBJ1-2; clone_size: .; cdr3_nt: TGTGCCAGTAGTCCATCACTTAACCTTTACACCTTC; cdr3_aa: CASSPSLNLYTF
d_call: .; v_call: TRBV27; j_call: TRBJ1-2; clone_size: .; cdr3_nt: TGTGCCAGCAGTCAGGGGCCTGTGGGTGGCTACACCTTC; cdr3_aa: CASSQGPVGGYTF
d_call: TRBD2; v_call: TRBV7-3; j_call: TRBJ2-1; clone_size: .; cdr3_nt: TGTGCCAGCAGCCCTACTAGCGGGGGCAATGAGCAGTTCTTC; cdr3_aa: CASSPTSGGNEQFF
d_call: TRBD1; v_call: TRBV7-6; j_call: TRBJ1-4; clone_size: .; cdr3_nt: TGTGCCAGCAGCTTAGGAAGGGGGCGGCTGTATAATGAAAAACTGTTTTTT; cdr3_aa: CASSLGRGRLYNEKLFF
d_call: .; v_call: TRBV6-6; j_call: TRBJ2-7; clone_size: .; cdr3_nt: TGTGCCAGCAGTTACTCGACGGCCGGGTCCTACGAGCAGTACTTC; cdr3_aa: CASSYSTAGSYEQYF
d_call: TRBD1; v_call: TRBV5-1; j_call: TRBJ2-2; clone_size: once; cdr3_nt: TGCGCCAGCAGCTCCGTCCCGGGACAGGGAGCTGGCACCGGGGAGCTGTTTTTT; cdr3_aa: CASSSVPGQGAGTGELFF
d_call: TRBD2; v_call: TRBV5-1; j_call: TRBJ2-5; clone_size: .; cdr3_nt: TGCGCCAGCAGCCTCGGGACTACTCAAGAGACCCAGTACTTC; cdr3_aa: CASSLGTTQETQYF